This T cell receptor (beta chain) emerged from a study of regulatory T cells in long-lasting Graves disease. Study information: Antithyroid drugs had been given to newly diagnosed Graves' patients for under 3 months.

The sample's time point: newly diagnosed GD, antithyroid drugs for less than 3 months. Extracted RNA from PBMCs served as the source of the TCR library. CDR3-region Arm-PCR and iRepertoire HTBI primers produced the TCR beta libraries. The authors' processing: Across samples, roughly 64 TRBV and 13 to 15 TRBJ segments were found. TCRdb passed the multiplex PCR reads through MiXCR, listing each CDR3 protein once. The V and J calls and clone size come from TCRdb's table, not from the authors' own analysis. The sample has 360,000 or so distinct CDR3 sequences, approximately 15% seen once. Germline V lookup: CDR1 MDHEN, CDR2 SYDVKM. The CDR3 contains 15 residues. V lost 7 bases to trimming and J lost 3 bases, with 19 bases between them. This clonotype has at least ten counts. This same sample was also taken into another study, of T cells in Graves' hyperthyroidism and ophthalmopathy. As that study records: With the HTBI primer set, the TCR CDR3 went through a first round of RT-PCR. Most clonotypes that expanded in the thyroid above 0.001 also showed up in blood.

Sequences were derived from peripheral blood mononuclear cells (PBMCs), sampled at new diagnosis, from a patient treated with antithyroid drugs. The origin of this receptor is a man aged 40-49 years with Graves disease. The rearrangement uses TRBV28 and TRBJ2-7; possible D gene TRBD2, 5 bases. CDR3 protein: CASTPGGVGVYEQYF. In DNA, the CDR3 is TGTGCCAGCACCCCCGGAGGTGTGGGCGTCTACGAGCAGTACTTC.